The 6 T cell receptor beta chains below all came from one sample that was sequenced in a study of T cells after yellow fever vaccination. TCRdb independently ran MiXCR on the 5' RACE reads; one entry per CDR3 protein. Here the sample spans 150,000 to 200,000 distinct CDR3 sequences, approximately 10% being singletons. This specimen was CD8+ T cells sorted from PBMCs, taken 15 days after the yellow fever booster vaccination. Receptors originate from a man between 18 and 35 years old who received the YFV17D yellow fever vaccine.

This clonotype was counted a few times. This rearrangement joins TRBV7-8 to TRBJ2-1; 9 nucleotides align to TRBD1. CDR3 size: 18 residues. The V gene's germline CDR1 is SGHVS and CDR2 FQNEAQ. Unmatched junction bases numbered 11, after V lost 4 bases and J lost 1 base. The CDR3 DNA reads TGTGCCAGCAGCTCCCGGGACAGGGAGGGGGTATCCTACAATGAGCAGTTCTTC. Encoded protein: CASSSRDREGVSYNEQFF.

A few counts support this clonotype. The genes are TRBV3-1 and TRBJ2-1; 8 bases are a match to TRBD1. V was pared by 8 bases and J by 8 bases, with 14 bases of the junction left unmatched. From germline, CDR1 is LGHDT and CDR2 YNNKEL (reference sequence). The CDR3 totals 15 residues. The CDR3 loop is CASQYQGAPIYEQFF. The DNA for the CDR3 is TGTGCCAGCCAATACCAGGGGGCCCCTATCTATGAGCAGTTCTTC.

This clonotype has at least ten counts. The chain uses TRBV4-2 and TRBJ2-3; TRBD2 matches at 8 bases. The germline CDR1 and CDR2 sequences are LGHNA and YNFKEQ. Germline trimming cut 0 bases from V and 2 bases from J; bases unmatched to any gene: 4. This CDR3 spans 16 amino acids. The CDR3 bases are TGTGCCAGCAGCCAAGAGGTAGCGGGGTACACAGATACGCAGTATTTT. It codes for CASSQEVAGYTDTQYF.

The rearrangement uses TRBV20-1 and TRBJ1-2; 10 positions match TRBD1. The CDR3 totals 13 residues. Losses at the gene ends were 1 base for V and 9 bases for J; bases not matched to a gene: 5. Germline V lookup: CDR1 DFQATT, CDR2 SNEGSKA (reference sequence). The CDR3 loop is CSARVGTGASYTF. CDR3 nucleotide sequence: TGCAGTGCTAGAGTGGGGACAGGGGCGAGCTACACCTTC.

V and J are TRBV9 and TRBJ2-1; 8 positions agree with TRBD2. Germline values: CDR1 SGDLS, CDR2 YYNGEE. Unmatched junction bases numbered 9, after V lost 6 bases and J lost 4 bases. The CDR3 runs to 15 residues. The CDR3 reads CASTPGGSSYNEQFF. The CDR3 coding sequence is TGTGCCAGCACCCCGGGGGGGTCTTCGTACAATGAGCAGTTCTTC.

This clonotype was found a few times. This chain links TRBV19 with TRBJ1-1; D is undetermined. V was pared by 9 bases and J by 0 bases, with 14 bases between. The CDR3 length is 14 residues. The germline V gene has CDR1 LNHDA and CDR2 SQIVND (reference sequence). CDR3 sequence: CASSLTDVNTEAFF. Here the CDR3 DNA reads TGTGCCAGCTCTTTGACCGATGTGAACACTGAAGCTTTCTTT.